This entry lists 26 T cell receptor beta chains sequenced from one sample in a study of T cell responses to AZD1222 COVID-19 vaccine. Profiled with immunoSEQ multiplex PCR; TCRdb holds only in-frame clones, not every one. The sample has 120,000 or so clones; more than 70% are singletons. Sequences were derived from peripheral blood, sampled on day 0 of AZD1222 vaccination. These receptors were taken from an adult in good health.

V and J are TRBV5-1 and TRBJ2-3; D is possibly TRBD1 or TRBD2 (5 bases each). Germline assignment: CDR1 SGHRS and CDR2 YFSETQ. CDR3 length equals 13 residues. The V and J ends lost 4 bases and 5 bases respectively, with 11 bases between them. CDR3 bases: TGCGCCAGCAGCCGGGACCGTGGAGATACGCAGTATTTT. It codes for CASSRDRGDTQYF.

This chain joins TRBV5-1 and TRBJ2-2; D may be TRBD2 (6 bases). The germline V gene has CDR1 SGHRS and CDR2 YFSETQ. Trimming shortened V by 0 bases and J by 6 bases, and 9 bases separated the two germline ends. This CDR3 has 14 residues. CDR3 region: CASSLESSAGELFF. In DNA, the CDR3 is TGCGCCAGCAGCTTGGAGTCTAGCGCCGGGGAGCTGTTTTTT.

The chain has TRBV7-8 and TRBJ2-2, with D possibly matching TRBD2 (7 bases). The V end lost 5 bases, the J end lost 5 bases, and 18 bases lay between the germline ends. This CDR3 comprises 16 residues. Germline-derived CDR1 and CDR2 are SGHVS and FQNEAQ. The CDR3 spells CASSPERGGGTGELFF. Here the CDR3 DNA reads TGTGCCAGCAGCCCCGAGAGGGGAGGGGGAACCGGGGAGCTGTTTTTT.

This rearrangement joins TRBV7-2 to TRBJ1-6, with D tentatively TRBD1 (6 bases). V lost 8 bases and J 2 bases, leaving 13 bases between the germline ends. The CDR3 has 15 amino acids. CDR1 SGHTA and CDR2 FQGNSA come from the germline V gene. CDR3 nucleotides: TGTGCCAGCGAGGGGGGGCCAGCCTATAATTCACCCCTCCACTTT. Its translation: CASEGGPAYNSPLHF.

CDR3 residues: CASTELNYGYTF. CDR3 nucleotide sequence: TGTGCCAGCACCGAGCTTAACTATGGCTACACCTTC. The chain carries TRBV2 and TRBJ1-2; D remains ambiguous. Per the germline V gene, CDR1 is SNHLY and CDR2 is FYNNEI. V lost 7 bases, J lost 1 base, and 7 bases lay in between. This CDR3 contains 12 residues.

V usage is TRBV6-2 or TRBV6-3 and J usage is TRBJ1-2; D remains unclear. The CDR3 is made up of 13 amino acids. Trimming cost V 6 bases and J 4 bases, with 12 bases left between them. Germline V lookup: CDR1 MNHEY, CDR2 SVGEGT. As DNA, the CDR3 is TGTGCCAGCAGCCCCATAGGCTCCTATGGCTACACCTTC. Encoded protein: CASSPIGSYGYTF.

This chain joins TRBV10-3 and TRBJ2-5; 11 nucleotides line up with TRBD2. The germline V gene encodes CDR1 ENHRY and CDR2 SYGVKD. After removal of 5 bases from V and 5 bases from J, the junction contained 7 bases not matched to a gene. This CDR3 region has 15 residues. The DNA for the CDR3 is TGTGCCATCAGTTTACTAGCGGGAGAAGGGGAGACCCAGTACTTC. Amino acids: CAISLLAGEGETQYF.

The J gene is TRBJ1-6, the V gene TRBV6-5; D gene uncertain. The CDR3 spans 13 residues. Trimming stripped 8 bases from V and 10 bases from J, with 15 bases between. Germline loops: CDR1 MNHEY, CDR2 SVGAGI. The CDR3 DNA follows: TGTGCCAGCGCCAGGCCCGGGGAATCACCCCTCCACTTT. Amino acids: CASARPGESPLHF.

The chain joins TRBV6-1 to TRBJ2-6, with TRBD1 matching 8 bases. The CDR3 is 20 residues long. Looked up from germline, CDR1 is MNHNS and CDR2 is SASEGT. J gave up 1 base and V 3 bases, and 14 bases lay outside the gene matches. For the CDR3, the DNA is TGTGCCAGCAGTGACCGGGTCCCGACAGGGGCCCTATCTGGGGCCAACGTCCTGACTTTC. It encodes CASSDRVPTGALSGANVLTF.

The chain carries TRBV30 and TRBJ1-5; D is unclear. Trimming pared 5 bases from V and 0 bases from J, leaving 8 bases between. Germline lookup yields CDR1 GTSNPN and CDR2 SVGIG (reference sequence). CDR3 length equals 13 residues. The CDR3 here is CAWSDRSNQPQHF. CDR3 nucleotides: TGTGCCTGGTCGGACCGTAGCAATCAGCCCCAGCATTTT.

This chain links TRBV28 with TRBJ2-3, with D possibly being TRBD2 (7 bases). Germline CDR1 and CDR2: MDHEN and SYDVKM. V lost 5 bases, J lost 6 bases, and 21 bases lay in between. CDR3 length: 16 amino acids. The CDR3 DNA is TGTGCCAGCAGTACCCCCCGAGGACTAGGGGGGGATACGCAGTATTTT. Its protein product is CASSTPRGLGGDTQYF. Full variable domain (remainder filled in from reference TRBV28 and TRBJ2-3): DVKVTQSSRYLVKRTGEKVFLECVQDMDHENMFWYRQDPGLGLRLIYFSYDVKMKEKGDIPEGYSVSREKKERFSLILESASTNQTSMYLCASSTPRGLGGDTQYFGPGTRLTVL.

This clone was observed a single time. The gene calls are TRBV7-2 and TRBJ2-7; no firm D call. Per germline, CDR1 SGHTA and CDR2 FQGNSA. Between the trimmed V and J ends, which lost 1 base and 2 bases, there was a span of 12 bases. The CDR3 runs 15 residues. Written as DNA, the CDR3 is TGTGCCAGCAGCTTAGATGGGCCGGGCCCCTACGAGCAGTACTTC. It encodes CASSLDGPGPYEQYF.

The J gene is TRBJ1-4, the V gene TRBV4-2, with D maybe TRBD1 (6 bases). CDR3 size: 18 residues. Germline V gene lookup returns CDR1 LGHNA and CDR2 YNFKEQ. V was trimmed by 0 bases and J by 9 bases, leaving 23 bases between them. The CDR3 DNA sequence: TGTGCCAGCAGCCAAGATGCGCTATGGGGCCTGGGGGCTCAAAAACTGTTTTTT. Translation: CASSQDALWGLGAQKLFF.

This chain links TRBV5-1 with TRBJ2-1; 8 bases agree with TRBD2. The V and J ends lost 0 bases and 10 bases, in that order; junction bases with no gene match: 9. The CDR3 length is 15 residues. Per germline, CDR1 SGHRS and CDR2 YFSETQ. The CDR3 DNA reads as TGCGCCAGCAGCTTGGTGGCCGGGGGGGCCCGGGAGCAGTTCTTC. Translating gives CASSLVAGGAREQFF. Looking up the rest from reference TRBV5-1 and TRBJ2-1 gives the full variable domain: KAGVTQTPRYLIKTRGQQVTLSCSPISGHRSVSWYQQTPGQGLQFLFEYFSETQRNKGNFPGRFSGRQFSNSRSEMNVSTLELGDSALYLCASSLVAGGAREQFFGPGTRLTVL.

The chain employs TRBV28 and TRBJ2-7, with no clear D. The CDR3 runs to 13 residues. Germline values: CDR1 MDHEN, CDR2 SYDVKM. V was pared by 2 bases and J by 0 bases, with 5 bases between. The CDR3 nucleotides are TGTGCCAGCAGTTTAAACTTCTCCTACGAGCAGTACTTC. It encodes CASSLNFSYEQYF.

The rearrangement links TRBV18 to TRBJ2-7; the D is unclear. Trimming removed 4 bases at V and 7 bases at J, with 11 bases between. The CDR3 extends over 12 amino acids. CDR1 and CDR2 (germline): KGHSH, LQKENI. The CDR3 spells CASSRVIGEQYF. The CDR3 DNA reads as TGTGCCAGCTCACGCGTCATTGGGGAGCAGTACTTC.

This sequence joins TRBV5-1 and TRBJ2-3, with D perhaps TRBD1 (5 bases). V was cut by 1 base and J by 0 bases, with 9 bases left in between. This CDR3 spans 15 amino acids. Per germline, CDR1 SGHRS and CDR2 YFSETQ. CDR3 protein: CASSLWGTSTDTQYF. CDR3 nucleotides: TGCGCCAGCAGCTTGTGGGGCACTAGCACAGATACGCAGTATTTT.

The chain combines TRBV11-1 with TRBJ1-6; D possibly corresponds to TRBD1 (5 bases). Trimming stripped 5 bases from V and 10 bases from J, with 12 bases between. CDR1 is SGHAT and CDR2 is FQDESV in the germline V gene (reference sequence). The CDR3 has 13 amino acids. The DNA of the CDR3 is TGTGCCAGCAGCCGCGCCCGGGACTCACCCCTCCACTTT. The encoded protein is CASSRARDSPLHF.

The gene calls are TRBV5-1 and TRBJ1-1, with D possibly being TRBD1 (5 bases). The V end was cut by 6 bases, the J end by 5 bases, with 17 bases between. Germline V lookup: CDR1 SGHRS, CDR2 YFSETQ. CDR3 length: 14 amino acids. The CDR3: CASNKGTGETEAFF. The CDR3 DNA reads TGCGCCAGCAACAAAGGGACGGGGGAAACTGAAGCTTTCTTT.

The rearrangement uses TRBV18 and TRBJ2-1; 9 positions match TRBD2. Per the germline V gene, CDR1 is KGHSH and CDR2 is LQKENI. Losses at the gene ends were 2 bases for V and 0 bases for J; bases not matched to a gene: 8. The CDR3 runs 18 residues. CDR3: CASSPGVAGASSYNEQFF. Written as DNA, the CDR3 is TGTGCCAGCTCACCAGGGGTAGCGGGGGCCAGCTCCTACAATGAGCAGTTCTTC.

This clone was found once. The chain carries TRBV7-9 and TRBJ2-7, with TRBD1 matching over 9 bases. V dropped 0 bases and J dropped 2; count of bases not matched to a gene: 5. Germline values: CDR1 SEHNR, CDR2 FQNEAQ (reference sequence). The CDR3 sequence is 16 residues long. The CDR3, as DNA: TGTGCCAGCAGCTTAGCGCACGGACAGGGGACCTACGAGCAGTACTTC. Protein product: CASSLAHGQGTYEQYF.

The rearrangement links TRBV6-2 or TRBV6-3 to TRBJ2-5; possibly TRBD2 for D (7 bases). V gave up 0 bases and J gave up 4 bases, with 15 bases separating them. This CDR3 comprises 16 residues. Germline V lookup: CDR1 MNHEY, CDR2 SVGEGT. CDR3 sequence: CASSYSTGGRRETQYF. The CDR3 region has the DNA TGTGCCAGCAGTTACTCGACGGGGGGCAGAAGAGAGACCCAGTACTTC.

The V and J genes are TRBV14 and TRBJ2-7; D is unresolved. Germline loops: CDR1 SGHDN, CDR2 FVKESK. The V gene lost 1 base and the J gene lost 2 bases, with 15 bases spanning the gap. The CDR3 is 16 residues long. The DNA for the CDR3 is TGTGCCAGCAGCCAAGCAAGGGTCAGCGACCCCTACGAGCAGTACTTC. It translates to CASSQARVSDPYEQYF.

This chain connects TRBV5-1 to TRBJ2-1, with 15 bases lining up with TRBD2. The CDR3 has 17 residues. The junction had 10 bases not matched to a gene; V was cut back by 3 bases and J by 9 bases. Looked up from germline, CDR1 is SGHRS and CDR2 is YFSETQ. The chain's CDR3 is CASSSEPGLAGGGEQFF. The CDR3 DNA reads as TGCGCCAGCAGCTCGGAACCGGGACTAGCGGGAGGCGGTGAGCAGTTCTTC.

The chain carries TRBV6-1 and TRBJ1-3; no clear D gene. Trimming left V 1 base short and J 6 bases short, with 7 bases between. Germline CDR1 reads MNHNS; CDR2 reads SASEGT. This CDR3 is 13 amino acids long. CDR3 in DNA: TGTGCCAGCAGTGAAGGGAGAGTAAACACCATATATTTT. Translation gives CASSEGRVNTIYF.

The chain links TRBV5-4 to TRBJ1-3, with 8 bases matching TRBD1. This CDR3 is 14 amino acids long. CDR1 and CDR2 from the germline V gene are SGHNT and YYREEE (reference sequence). The trim removed 4 bases at V and 5 bases at J, leaving 5 bases unmatched. For the CDR3, the DNA is TGTGCCAGCAGCGCTGGACAGGGAAGAAACACCATATATTTT. Translation gives CASSAGQGRNTIYF.